These 15 T cell receptor beta chains came from one sample sequenced in a study of molecular identifiers for immune sequencing clone quantification. TCRdb called the PCR reads again in MiXCR, with one record for every CDR3 protein. The repertoire holds about 640,000 distinct CDR3 sequences, with 20% as singletons. The sequenced material came from naive CD8+ T cells from blood, with Jurkat cell RNA spiked in. Noted subset: FACS-sorted CD8+CD4-CCR7+CD45RA+ naive T cells. Receptors originate from a human donor in good health. Some libraries in this study had Jurkat cell RNA spiked in.

This clonotype has at least ten counts. The V call is TRBV6-6, the J call TRBJ2-7; weak D call: TRBD2 (5 bases). V lost 4 bases and J lost 0, with 10 bases in between. There are 14 residues in the CDR3. In germline, CDR1 is MNHNY, CDR2 SVGAGI (reference sequence). The CDR3 sequence: CASSWTESSYEQYF. Here the CDR3 DNA reads TGTGCCAGCAGTTGGACTGAAAGCTCCTACGAGCAGTACTTC.

This clonotype came up many times. The chain couples TRBV3-1 to TRBJ1-1, with 9 bases lining up with TRBD1. V lost 4 bases and J lost 1; bases outside the gene matches: 4. Germline loops: CDR1 LGHDT, CDR2 YNNKEL (reference sequence). The CDR3 is 15 amino acids. The CDR3 region is CASSLRDRANTEAFF. In DNA, the CDR3 is TGTGCCAGCAGCCTAAGGGACAGGGCGAACACTGAAGCTTTCTTT.

Note on this clonotype: A single base separates this from a much larger clone, so it may be a read error. The V and J genes are TRBV13 and TRBJ2-2; D possibly uses TRBD1 or TRBD2 (5 bases each). The length of the CDR3 is 14 residues. The germline gives CDR1 PRHDT, CDR2 FYEKMQ (reference sequence). Here the CDR3 DNA reads TGTGCCAGCGCCGGGACGCCGAACACCGGGGAGCCGTTTTTT. This translates into CASAGTPNTGEPFF.

This clonotype was recorded many times. J is TRBJ1-5 and V is TRBV4-3; the D gene is possibly TRBD1 (5 bases). The CDR3 has 16 amino acids. Germline assignment: CDR1 LGHNA and CDR2 YSLEER. V lost 0 bases and J 4 bases, leaving 13 bases between the germline ends. The CDR3 nucleotides are TGCGCCAGCAGCCAAGATTGGGGCGGTAGAAATCAGCCCCAGCATTTT. Protein sequence: CASSQDWGGRNQPQHF.

Concerning this clonotype itself: A single base separates this from a much larger clone, so it may be a read error. The V call is TRBV2, the J call TRBJ2-7, with 7 bases lining up with TRBD1. Germline assignment: CDR1 SNHLY and CDR2 FYNNEI. This CDR3 is 17 amino acids long. V lost 5 bases, J lost 4 bases, and 17 bases stayed unmatched. The CDR3 is CASSPTAGTARLYEQYF. CDR3 bases: TGTGCCAGCAGTCCTACCGCCGGGACAGCGAGACTGTACGAGCAGTACTTC.

This clonotype was counted only a few times. The chain links TRBV18 to TRBJ2-7, with 7 bases lining up with TRBD1. With V trimmed by 5 bases and J by 3 bases, 7 bases remained unmatched. In germline, CDR1 is KGHSH, CDR2 LQKENI. This CDR3 region has 14 residues. The CDR3 loop reads CASSENDRVYEQYF. The CDR3 nucleotides are TGTGCCAGCTCAGAAAACGACAGGGTCTACGAGCAGTACTTC.

This clonotype was seen a handful of times. V is TRBV7-9 and J is TRBJ2-5; TRBD1 matches 10 bases. Trimming at V came to 4 bases and at J to 2 bases, leaving 16 bases not matched to a gene. Germline lookup yields CDR1 SEHNR and CDR2 FQNEAQ (reference sequence). The CDR3 spans 19 residues. The CDR3 DNA reads as TGTGCCAGCAGCTCCGTGTTTTTGACAGGGGGCTGGCGTCAAGAGACCCAGTACTTC. Protein: CASSSVFLTGGWRQETQYF. Using reference TRBV7-9 and TRBJ2-5 for the parts outside the CDR3, the full variable domain is DTGVSQNPRHKITKRGQNVTFRCDPISEHNRLYWYRQTLGQGPEFLTYFQNEAQLEKSRLLSDRFSAERPKGSFSTLEIQRTEQGDSAMYLCASSSVFLTGGWRQETQYFGPGTRLLVL.

This clonotype was observed a few times. The J gene is TRBJ2-3, the V gene TRBV6-2 or TRBV6-3; D remains unclear. Germline-derived CDR1 and CDR2 are MNHEY and SVGEGT. Trimming removed 0 bases from V and 0 bases from J, with 4 bases in between. This CDR3 has 14 residues. The CDR3 DNA is TGTGCCAGCAGTTACTCTAGCAGCACAGATACGCAGTATTTT. Translated, it gives CASSYSSSTDTQYF.

This clonotype was found many times. The chain combines TRBV27 with TRBJ2-3; D gene unclear. The CDR3 runs 15 residues. Germline-derived CDR1 and CDR2 are MNHEY and SMNVEV (reference sequence). V was pared by 6 bases and J by 1 base, with 14 bases between. CDR3 nucleotide sequence: TGTGCCAGCAGGGAAAATTCTTTAGGCACAGATACGCAGTATTTT. It yields the protein CASRENSLGTDTQYF.

In its sample, this clonotype was seen many times. This chain uses TRBV6-6 with TRBJ2-7; no clear D gene. From germline, CDR1 is MNHNY and CDR2 SVGAGI (reference sequence). The CDR3 consists of 13 residues. Between the trimmed V and J ends, which lost 7 bases and 7 bases, there was a span of 17 bases. Here the CDR3 reads CASTLDGLGEQYF. CDR3 nucleotides: TGTGCCAGCACTTTGGACGGGTTGGGGGAGCAGTACTTC.

A remark on this clonotype: A much larger clone differs by one base, so this may be a read error. In DNA, the CDR3 is TGTGCCAGCAGCCCTACTGGCGGGGGGGCCCTAGTCACAGATACGCAGTATTTT. Amino acids: CASSPTGGGALVTDTQYF. The chain joins TRBV12-3 or TRBV12-4 to TRBJ2-3; 9 nucleotides line up with TRBD2. With 6 bases clipped from V and 2 bases from J, the junction kept 15 bases outside the gene matches. This CDR3 comprises 18 residues.

A few counts support this clonotype. V is TRBV14 and J is TRBJ2-1; 8 positions agree with TRBD2. V lost 1 base, J lost 3 bases, and 8 bases stayed unmatched. Germline values: CDR1 SGHDN, CDR2 FVKESK. The CDR3 totals 17 residues. Here the CDR3 reads CASSQVFAGGSYNEQFF. CDR3 sequence (DNA): TGTGCCAGCAGCCAAGTCTTTGCGGGAGGAAGCTACAATGAGCAGTTCTTC.

This chain's CDR3 is CASSLTDRVGNQPQHF. CDR3 in DNA: TGTGCCAGCAGCTTAACCGACAGGGTTGGCAATCAGCCCCAGCATTTT. V and J are TRBV7-9 and TRBJ1-5, with TRBD1 identical over 7 bases. CDR1 SEHNR and CDR2 FQNEAQ come from the germline V gene (reference sequence). The CDR3 loop spans 16 amino acids. V gave up 2 bases and J gave up 2 bases; unmatched junction bases: 6.

This clonotype was seen repeatedly, ten times or more. The chain employs TRBV14 and TRBJ2-5; D is undetermined. The CDR3 sequence is 14 residues long. The V gene lost 1 base and the J gene lost 4 bases, with 10 bases spanning the gap. Germline values: CDR1 SGHDN, CDR2 FVKESK. The CDR3 spells CASSQVSRIETQYF. The CDR3 region has the DNA TGTGCCAGCAGCCAAGTTTCCAGAATAGAGACCCAGTACTTC.

This clonotype occurred many times. The V and J genes are TRBV10-1 and TRBJ2-5; 14 positions agree with TRBD2. Germline trimming cut 8 bases from V and 4 bases from J; bases unmatched to any gene: 3. The CDR3 totals 14 residues. Germline V lookup: CDR1 WNHNN, CDR2 SYGVQD (reference sequence). The CDR3 nucleotides are TGCGCCAGCCGAGGACTAGCGGGGGGAGAGACCCAGTACTTC. Translating gives CASRGLAGGETQYF.